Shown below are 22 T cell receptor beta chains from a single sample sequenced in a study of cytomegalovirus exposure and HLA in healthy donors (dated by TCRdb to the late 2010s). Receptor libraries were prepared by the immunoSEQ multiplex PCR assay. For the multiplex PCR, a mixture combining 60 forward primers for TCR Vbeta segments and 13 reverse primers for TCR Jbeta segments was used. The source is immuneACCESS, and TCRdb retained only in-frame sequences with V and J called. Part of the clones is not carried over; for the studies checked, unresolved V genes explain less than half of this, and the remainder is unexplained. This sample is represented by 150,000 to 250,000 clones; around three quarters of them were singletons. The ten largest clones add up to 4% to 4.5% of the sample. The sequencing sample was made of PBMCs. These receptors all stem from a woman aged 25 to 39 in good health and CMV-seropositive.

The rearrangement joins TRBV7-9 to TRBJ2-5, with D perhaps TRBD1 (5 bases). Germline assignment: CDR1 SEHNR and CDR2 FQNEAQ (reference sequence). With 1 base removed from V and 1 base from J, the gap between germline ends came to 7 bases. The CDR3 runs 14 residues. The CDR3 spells CASSLGGFQETQYF. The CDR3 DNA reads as TGTGCCAGCAGCTTAGGGGGCTTCCAAGAGACCCAGTACTTC.

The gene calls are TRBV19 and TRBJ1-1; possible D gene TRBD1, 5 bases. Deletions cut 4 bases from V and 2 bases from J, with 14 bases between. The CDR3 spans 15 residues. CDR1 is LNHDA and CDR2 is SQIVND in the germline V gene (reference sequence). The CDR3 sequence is CASSTTALSNTEAFF. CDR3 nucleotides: TGTGCCAGTAGTACGACAGCCTTAAGTAACACTGAAGCTTTCTTT.

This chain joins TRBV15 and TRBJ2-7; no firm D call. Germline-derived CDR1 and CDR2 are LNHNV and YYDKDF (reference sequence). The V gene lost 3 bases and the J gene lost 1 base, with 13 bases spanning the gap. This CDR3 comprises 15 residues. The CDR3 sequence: CATSSPEAVSYEQYF. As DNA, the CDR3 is TGTGCCACCAGCAGTCCCGAGGCCGTGTCCTACGAGCAGTACTTC.

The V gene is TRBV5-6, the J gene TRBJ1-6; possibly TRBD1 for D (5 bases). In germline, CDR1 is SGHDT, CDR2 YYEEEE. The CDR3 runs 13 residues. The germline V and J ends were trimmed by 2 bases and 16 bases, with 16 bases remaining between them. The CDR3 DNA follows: TGTGCCAGCAGCTTTTTGGGGGGTGGCATTCTCCACTTT. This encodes CASSFLGGGILHF. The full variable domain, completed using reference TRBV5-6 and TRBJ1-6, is DAGVTQSPTHLIKTRGQQVTLRCSPKSGHDTVSWYQQALGQGPQFIFQYYEEEERQRGNFPDRFSGHQFPNYSSELNVNALLLGDSALYLCASSFLGGGILHFGNGTRLTVT.

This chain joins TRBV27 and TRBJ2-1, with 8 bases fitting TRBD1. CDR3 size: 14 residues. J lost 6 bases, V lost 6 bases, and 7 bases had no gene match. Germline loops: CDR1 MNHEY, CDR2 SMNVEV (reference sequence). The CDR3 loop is CASSPRTGFNEQFF. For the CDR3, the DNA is TGTGCCAGCAGCCCCAGGACAGGGTTCAATGAGCAGTTCTTC.

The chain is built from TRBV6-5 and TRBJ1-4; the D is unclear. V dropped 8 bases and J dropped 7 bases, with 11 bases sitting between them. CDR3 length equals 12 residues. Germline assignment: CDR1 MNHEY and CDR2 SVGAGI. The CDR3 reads CASSRGGEKLFF. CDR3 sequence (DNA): TGTGCCAGCTCCCGAGGCGGTGAAAAACTGTTTTTT.

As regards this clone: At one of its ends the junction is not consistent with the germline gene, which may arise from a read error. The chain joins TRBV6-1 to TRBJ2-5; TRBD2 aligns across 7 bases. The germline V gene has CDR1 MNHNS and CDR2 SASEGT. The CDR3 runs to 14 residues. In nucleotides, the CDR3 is TGTGCCAGCAGCGAAGATGGGAGGGAAGAGACCCAGTACTTC. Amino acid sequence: CASSEDGREETQYF.

The CDR3 sequence is CASSPDRGTDTQYF. Written as DNA, the CDR3 is TGTGCCAGCAGCCCGGACAGGGGCACAGATACGCAGTATTTT. This rearrangement joins TRBV7-6 to TRBJ2-3, with 8 bases lining up with TRBD1. This CDR3 comprises 14 residues. Unmatched junction bases numbered 2, after V lost 5 bases and J lost 1 base. Germline assignment: CDR1 SGHVS and CDR2 FNYEAQ. Variable domain in full (rest from reference TRBV7-6 and TRBJ2-3): GAGVSQSPRYKVTKRGQDVALRCDPISGHVSLYWYRQALGQGPEFLTYFNYEAQQDKSGLPNDRFSAERPEGSISTLTIQRTEQRDSAMYRCASSPDRGTDTQYFGPGTRLTVL.

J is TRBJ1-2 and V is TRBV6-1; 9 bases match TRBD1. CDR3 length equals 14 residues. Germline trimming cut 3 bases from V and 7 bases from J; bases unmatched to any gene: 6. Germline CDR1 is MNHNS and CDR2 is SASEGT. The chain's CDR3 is CASSEDRGTGGYTF. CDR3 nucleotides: TGTGCCAGCAGTGAGGACAGGGGAACGGGTGGCTACACCTTC.

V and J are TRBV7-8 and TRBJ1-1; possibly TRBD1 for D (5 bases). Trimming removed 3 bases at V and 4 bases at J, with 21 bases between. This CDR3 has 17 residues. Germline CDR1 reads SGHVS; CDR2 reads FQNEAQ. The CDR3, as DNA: TGTGCCAGCAGCTTTTATCGTGGGGCGGGGAAGGGCACTGAAGCTTTCTTT. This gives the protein CASSFYRGAGKGTEAFF.

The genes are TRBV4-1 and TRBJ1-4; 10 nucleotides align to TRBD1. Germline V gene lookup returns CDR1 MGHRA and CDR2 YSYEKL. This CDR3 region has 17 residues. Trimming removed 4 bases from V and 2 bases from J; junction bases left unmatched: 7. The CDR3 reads CASSLPTGGPTNEKLFF. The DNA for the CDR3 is TGCGCCAGCAGCCTTCCGACAGGGGGCCCCACTAATGAAAAACTGTTTTTT.

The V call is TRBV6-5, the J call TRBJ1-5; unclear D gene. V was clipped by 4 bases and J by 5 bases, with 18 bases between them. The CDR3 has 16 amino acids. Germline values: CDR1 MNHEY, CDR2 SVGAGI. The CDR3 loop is CASSFPGEGQYQPQHF. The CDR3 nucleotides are TGTGCCAGCAGTTTCCCGGGAGAAGGTCAATATCAGCCCCAGCATTTT.

CDR3 nucleotides: TGTGCCAGCAGCGTAGACGGGGGACGGGACACAGATACGCAGTATTTT. The encoded protein is CASSVDGGRDTDTQYF. The chain combines TRBV9 with TRBJ2-3, with a weak D call TRBD2 (6 bases). Germline CDR1 and CDR2: SGDLS and YYNGEE. The CDR3 has 16 amino acids. V was trimmed by 0 bases and J by 2 bases, leaving 13 bases between them.

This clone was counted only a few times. The chain's CDR3 is CASSIGTTGSSYEQYF. In DNA form, the CDR3 reads TGTGCCAGTAGTATAGGGACGACAGGGAGCTCCTACGAGCAGTACTTC. The chain uses TRBV19 and TRBJ2-7, with TRBD1 matching over 7 bases. V lost 1 base and J lost 0; bases outside the gene matches: 6. Germline-derived CDR1 and CDR2 are LNHDA and SQIVND (reference sequence). This CDR3 has 16 residues.

In DNA form, the CDR3 reads TGCGCCAGCAGCTTGGCAGACCGGAGCCGGGCTTTCTTT. Protein product: CASSLADRSRAFF. V is TRBV5-1 and J is TRBJ1-1; D uncertain. Germline V gene sequence: CDR1 SGHRS, CDR2 YFSETQ. The CDR3 is 13 amino acids. Trimming removed 0 bases at V and 11 bases at J, with 14 bases between. Supplemented by reference TRBV5-1 and TRBJ1-1, the full variable domain reads KAGVTQTPRYLIKTRGQQVTLSCSPISGHRSVSWYQQTPGQGLQFLFEYFSETQRNKGNFPGRFSGRQFSNSRSEMNVSTLELGDSALYLCASSLADRSRAFFGQGTRLTVV.

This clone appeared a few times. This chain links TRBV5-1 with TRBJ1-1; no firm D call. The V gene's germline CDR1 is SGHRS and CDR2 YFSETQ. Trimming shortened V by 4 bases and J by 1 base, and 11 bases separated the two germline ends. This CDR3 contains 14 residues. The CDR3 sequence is CASSTNTENTEAFF. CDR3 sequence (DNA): TGCGCCAGCAGCACAAACACCGAGAACACTGAAGCTTTCTTT.

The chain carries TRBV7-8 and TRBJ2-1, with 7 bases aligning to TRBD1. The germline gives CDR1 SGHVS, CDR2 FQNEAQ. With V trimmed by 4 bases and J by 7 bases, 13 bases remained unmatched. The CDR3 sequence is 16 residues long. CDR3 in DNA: TGTGCCAGCAGCTCAGATCCGGGACAGAGTACGAATGAGCAGTTCTTC. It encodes CASSSDPGQSTNEQFF.

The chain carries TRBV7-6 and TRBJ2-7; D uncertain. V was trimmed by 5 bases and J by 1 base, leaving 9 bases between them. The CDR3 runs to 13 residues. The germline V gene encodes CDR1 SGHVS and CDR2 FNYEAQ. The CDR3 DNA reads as TGTGCCAGCAGCCGAGCACTTTCCTACGAGCAGTACTTC. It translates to CASSRALSYEQYF.

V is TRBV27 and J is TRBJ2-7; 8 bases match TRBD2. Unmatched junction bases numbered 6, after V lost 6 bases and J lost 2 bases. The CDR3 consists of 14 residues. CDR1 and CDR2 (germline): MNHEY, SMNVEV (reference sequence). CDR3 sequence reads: CASSFSGAPYEQYF. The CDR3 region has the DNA TGTGCCAGCAGCTTTAGCGGGGCCCCCTACGAGCAGTACTTC.

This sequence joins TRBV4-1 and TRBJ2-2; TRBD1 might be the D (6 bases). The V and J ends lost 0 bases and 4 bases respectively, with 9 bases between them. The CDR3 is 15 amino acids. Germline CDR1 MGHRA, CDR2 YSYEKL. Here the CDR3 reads CASSQDRGGTGELFF. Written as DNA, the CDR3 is TGCGCCAGCAGCCAAGACAGGGGTGGCACCGGGGAGCTGTTTTTT.

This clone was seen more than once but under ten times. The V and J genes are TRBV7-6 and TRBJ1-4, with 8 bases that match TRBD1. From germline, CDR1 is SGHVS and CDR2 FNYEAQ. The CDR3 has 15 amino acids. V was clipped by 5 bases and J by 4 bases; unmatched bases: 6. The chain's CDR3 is CASSPTGDYNEKLFF. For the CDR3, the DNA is TGTGCCAGCAGCCCGACAGGGGACTATAATGAAAAACTGTTTTTT. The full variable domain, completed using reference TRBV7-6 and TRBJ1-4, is GAGVSQSPRYKVTKRGQDVALRCDPISGHVSLYWYRQALGQGPEFLTYFNYEAQQDKSGLPNDRFSAERPEGSISTLTIQRTEQRDSAMYRCASSPTGDYNEKLFFGSGTQLSVL.

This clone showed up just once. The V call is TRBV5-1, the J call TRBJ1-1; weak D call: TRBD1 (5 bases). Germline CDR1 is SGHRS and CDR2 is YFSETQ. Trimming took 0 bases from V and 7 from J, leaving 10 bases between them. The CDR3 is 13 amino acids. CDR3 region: CASSLGQGDEAFF. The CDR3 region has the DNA TGCGCCAGCAGCTTGGGACAAGGGGATGAAGCTTTCTTT.